This T cell receptor delta chain was sequenced during a study of human gamma delta and Vdelta1 T cells. V was pared by 2 bases and J by 0 bases, with 15 bases of the junction left unmatched. From germline, CDR1 is TSWWSYY and CDR2 QGS. The CDR3 runs to 20 residues. With respect to this clone: Its antigen is unknown. The sample holds other DNA sequences that translate to the same CDR3.

Study results and caveats: Acute myeloid leukemia was reportedly broadly targeted by polyclonal Delta One T cells.

TCRdb made new clone calls on the PCR reads using CATT. The sample has thousands of delta-chain clones; roughly 40% are singletons. This chain uses TRDV1 with TRDJ1, with 10 bases matching TRDD3. The sequenced sample was Vdelta1 gamma-delta T cells from blood grown in culture (DOT cells). The TCR originated in a human donor in good health. In DNA form, the CDR3 reads TGTGCTCTTGGGGAATTCATCCTTACTCTGGGGGATATGTACACCGATAAACTCATCTTT. This gives the protein CALGEFILTLGDMYTDKLIF.